One sample yielded the 4 T cell receptor beta chains listed below, sequenced in a study of shared clonotypes between healthy human individuals. The data were produced by immunoSEQ multiplex PCR, yet TCRdb's version contains in-frame clones alone and is incomplete. Of 2.3 million or so clones listed, over 85% are singletons. The source material was naive CD4+ T cells from PBMCs. Subset given: CD45RA+ positively selected. The source is a man between 18 and 29 years old in good health. Some clones in this sample may be carry-over from other donors' samples.

The genes are TRBV11-2 and TRBJ2-5; a possible D gene is TRBD2 (5 bases). The J call may be incorrect, as the DNA end agrees better with TRBJ2-7. The germline gives CDR1 SGHAT, CDR2 FQNNGV. The CDR3 consists of 14 residues. The CDR3 coding sequence is TGTGCCAGCAGCTTAGGGCTACTAGCCTACGAGCAGTACTTC. Translating gives CASSLGLLAYEQYF.

In the case of this clone: Other nucleotide sequences in the sample specify the same CDR3. The chain employs TRBV5-1 and TRBJ1-3; no clear D gene. There are 13 residues in the CDR3. The germline V gene encodes CDR1 SGHRS and CDR2 YFSETQ. V lost 0 bases and J 3 bases, leaving 4 bases between the germline ends. CDR3 sequence (DNA): TGCGCCAGCAGCTTGGCCAGTGGAAACACCATATATTTT. Its protein product is CASSLASGNTIYF.

This chain joins TRBV21-1 and TRBJ1-5; the table calls TRBD1, which could not be checked here. TRBV21-1 corresponds to a pseudogene. There are 15 residues in the CDR3. The CDR3 nucleotides read TGTGCCAGCAGCACACAGACAGGAGACAATCAGCCCCAGCATTTT. Its translation is CASSTQTGDNQPQHF.

The chain links TRBV7-2 to TRBJ2-1; 14 bases line up with TRBD2. Trimming cost V 4 bases and J 7 bases; bases outside gene matches: 3. The germline V gene has CDR1 SGHTA and CDR2 FQGNSA. This CDR3 contains 15 residues. CDR3 loop: CASSWGLAGANEQFF. DNA of the CDR3: TGTGCCAGCAGCTGGGGACTAGCGGGAGCTAATGAGCAGTTCTTC.